The present TCR beta chain was sequenced within a study of radiotherapy plus CTLA-4 blockade in lung cancer. Study in general: Overall, approximately 19% of patients showed an objective response, while 31% attained disease control.

The study gave focal radiation plus ipilimumab CTLA-4 blockade to patients with chemo-refractory metastatic non-small-cell lung cancer. General observations from the study: How blood T cell clones changed early, along with interferon-beta, reportedly forecast response best. Blood TCR clones of tumor origin expanded after radiotherapy plus ipilimumab.

Clones were sequenced by immunoSEQ multiplex PCR, and TCRdb holds only the in-frame ones, with some missing. The sample lists 80,000 to 95,000 clones, 82% seen once, with around 25% in the top ten. About this clone: Antigen unknown.

CDR1 is SGHTA, CDR2 FQGNSA, per germline. Between the trimmed V and J ends, which lost 5 bases and 0 bases, there was a span of 16 bases. The CDR3 spans 16 residues. This sequence was found in a human donor with non-small cell lung cancer that progressed on radiotherapy plus ipilimumab. The sample here was peripheral blood, taken from a patient treated with radiotherapy plus ipilimumab. V gene TRBV7-2 combines with J gene TRBJ1-1; a weak D match, TRBD1 (5 bases). In DNA, the CDR3 is TGTGCCAGCAGCATGACAGATGCTGTCATGAACACTGAAGCTTTCTTT. Translating it yields CASSMTDAVMNTEAFF.